One sample yielded the 19 T cell receptor beta chains listed below, sequenced in a study of Ad26.COV2.S vaccination and SARS-CoV-2 variants. The data were produced by immunoSEQ multiplex PCR, yet TCRdb's version contains in-frame clones alone and is incomplete. This table has some 390,000 clones, roughly 90% appearing once. Regarding treatment: around 19 received Ad26.COV2.S at low or high dose, single or two shots; five or six received placebo; per-sample allocation not given. Collection of samples fell on day 63 after the first vaccine or placebo injection. The input for sequencing was peripheral blood, taken in a trial of Ad26.COV2.S vaccine versus placebo. The receptors derive from a person between 18 and 60 years old who received the Ad26.COV2.S COVID-19 vaccine or a placebo.

The V call is TRBV30, the J call TRBJ1-3; D gene unclear. The V and J ends lost 0 bases and 0 bases respectively, with 9 bases between them. The germline CDR1 and CDR2 sequences are GTSNPN and SVGIG (reference sequence). The CDR3 is 15 amino acids. In nucleotides, the CDR3 is TGTGCCTGGAGTGTACTCGGGATCTCTGGAAACACCATATATTTT. It translates to CAWSVLGISGNTIYF. The full variable domain, completed using reference TRBV30 and TRBJ1-3, is SQTIHQWPATLVQPVGSPLSLECTVEGTSNPNLYWYRQAAGRGLQLLFYSVGIGQISSEVPQNLSASRPQDRQFILSSKKLLLSDSGFYLCAWSVLGISGNTIYFGEGSWLTVV.

This rearrangement joins TRBV19 to TRBJ1-1; the match to TRBD1 covers 9 bases. Per germline, CDR1 LNHDA and CDR2 SQIVND (reference sequence). The CDR3 contains 14 residues. V trimming: 3 bases; J trimming: 4 bases; junction bases outside the gene matches: 3. The CDR3 DNA reads TGTGCCAGTAGTATGGGGACAGGGCGCACTGAAGCTTTCTTT. Translating gives CASSMGTGRTEAFF.

The sample holds a few counts of this clone. The chain is built from TRBV7-9 and TRBJ2-7; TRBD2 aligns across 7 bases. V trimming: 8 bases; J trimming: 7 bases; junction bases outside the gene matches: 11. The CDR3 contains 13 residues. Germline assignment: CDR1 SEHNR and CDR2 FQNEAQ (reference sequence). In nucleotides, the CDR3 is TGTGCCAGCGCCACGGCGGGAGCTGGGGAGCAGTACTTC. Amino acids: CASATAGAGEQYF.

The chain combines TRBV7-3 with TRBJ2-1, with 9 bases aligning to TRBD2. Trimming at V came to 3 bases and at J to 5 bases, leaving 5 bases not matched to a gene. Germline V gene lookup returns CDR1 SGHTA and CDR2 FQGTGA. The CDR3 extends over 15 amino acids. The CDR3 reads CASSLGTSYNNEQFF. The DNA of the CDR3 is TGTGCCAGCAGCTTGGGGACTAGCTATAACAATGAGCAGTTCTTC.

The gene calls are TRBV4-1 and TRBJ2-7; D may be TRBD2 (6 bases). CDR1 and CDR2 from the germline V gene are MGHRA and YSYEKL. Trimming left V 4 bases short and J 0 bases short, with 16 bases between. The CDR3 has 16 amino acids. The CDR3: CASSPNPGLSSYEQYF. The DNA of the CDR3 is TGCGCCAGCAGCCCCAACCCGGGACTGAGCTCCTACGAGCAGTACTTC.

The chain recombines TRBV10-3 with TRBJ2-1; 9 positions match TRBD1. The ends lost 10 bases at V and 6 bases at J; junction bases unmatched: 7. Germline CDR1 and CDR2: ENHRY and SYGVKD. The CDR3 totals 13 residues. The chain's CDR3 is CATSGTGSNEQFF. The DNA for the CDR3 is TGTGCCACCTCCGGGACAGGGAGCAATGAGCAGTTCTTC.

V gene TRBV7-9 combines with J gene TRBJ2-5, with a weak D call TRBD2 (5 bases). Germline assignment: CDR1 SEHNR and CDR2 FQNEAQ (reference sequence). V lost 0 bases to trimming and J lost 2 bases, with 10 bases between them. The CDR3 runs 15 residues. CDR3: CASSLAEVEQETQYF. Here the CDR3 DNA reads TGTGCCAGCAGCTTAGCGGAGGTAGAACAAGAGACCCAGTACTTC.

The genes are TRBV7-2 and TRBJ1-2; D might be TRBD1 (6 bases). The germline V gene has CDR1 SGHTA and CDR2 FQGNSA. Trimming removed 1 base from V and 14 bases from J, with 14 bases in between. The CDR3 spans 12 residues. CDR3 sequence (DNA): TGTGCCAGCAGCTTAGTAGGGCAGGGGAGAACCTTC. Translation gives CASSLVGQGRTF.

The V and J genes are TRBV6-5 and TRBJ2-5; 11 bases match TRBD2. Germline assignment: CDR1 MNHEY and CDR2 SVGAGI. The CDR3 length is 14 residues. V dropped 5 bases and J dropped 5; count of bases not matched to a gene: 4. The CDR3 nucleotides read TGTGCCAGCAGTCCCTGGACTAGCGGGGAGACCCAGTACTTC. Encoded protein: CASSPWTSGETQYF.

The chain combines TRBV9 with TRBJ2-1; D remains ambiguous. The CDR3 sequence is 13 residues long. The germline gives CDR1 SGDLS, CDR2 YYNGEE. Trimming took off 2 bases at V and 5 bases at J, with 8 bases between the two ends. This CDR3 reads CASSVLVNNEQFF. For the CDR3, the DNA is TGTGCCAGCAGCGTTCTAGTTAACAATGAGCAGTTCTTC.

The rearrangement uses TRBV27 and TRBJ2-1; 10 bases are shared with TRBD2. Germline loops: CDR1 MNHEY, CDR2 SMNVEV (reference sequence). The CDR3 sequence is 17 residues long. V lost 5 bases, J lost 2 bases, and 9 bases stayed unmatched. The CDR3 protein is CASSPLIAGGPYNEQFF. The CDR3 bases are TGTGCCAGCAGTCCGCTCATAGCGGGAGGACCCTACAATGAGCAGTTCTTC.

The chain uses TRBV28 and TRBJ2-3; TRBD2 agrees at 8 bases. The junction had 11 bases not matched to a gene; V was cut back by 6 bases and J by 3 bases. The CDR3 runs to 16 residues. Looked up from germline, CDR1 is MDHEN and CDR2 is SYDVKM. CDR3: CASRTARSSGTDTQYF. The CDR3, as DNA: TGTGCCAGCAGAACGGCCCGATCTAGCGGGACAGATACGCAGTATTTT.

V usage is TRBV19 and J usage is TRBJ1-5, with D uncertain. The CDR3 is 14 amino acids. V shed 0 bases and J shed 7 bases, with 10 bases lying between them. CDR1 and CDR2 from the germline V gene are LNHDA and SQIVND (reference sequence). The CDR3: CASSIEGITQPQHF. In DNA form, the CDR3 reads TGTGCCAGTAGTATAGAGGGCATTACGCAGCCCCAGCATTTT.

In nucleotides, the CDR3 is TGCGCCAGCAGCTTGGATACTAGCGGGAGGACCGACGAGCAGTACTTC. It translates to CASSLDTSGRTDEQYF. The rearrangement joins TRBV5-1 to TRBJ2-7, with 12 nucleotides matching TRBD2. V lost 0 bases, J lost 5 bases, and 6 bases stayed unmatched. This CDR3 has 16 amino acids. Germline V gene sequence: CDR1 SGHRS, CDR2 YFSETQ.

The chain is built from TRBV10-1 and TRBJ2-1; 7 nucleotides agree with TRBD2. There are 17 residues in the CDR3. Germline CDR1 and CDR2: WNHNN and SYGVQD (reference sequence). After removal of 3 bases from V and 6 bases from J, the junction contained 14 bases not matched to a gene. The CDR3 region is CASSDRSGAPTGNEQFF. As DNA, the CDR3 is TGCGCCAGCAGTGATAGGAGCGGGGCACCTACGGGCAATGAGCAGTTCTTC.

V is TRBV6-5 and J is TRBJ2-5; D is undetermined. This CDR3 has 12 residues. Trimming pared 6 bases from V and 4 bases from J, leaving 9 bases between. CDR1 and CDR2 from the germline V gene are MNHEY and SVGAGI. The CDR3 is CASRGSGETQYF. CDR3 sequence (DNA): TGTGCCAGCAGGGGATCAGGAGAGACCCAGTACTTC.

The V gene is TRBV11-2, the J gene TRBJ2-1; D is uncertain. Deletions cut 5 bases from V and 9 bases from J, with 14 bases between. This CDR3 has 13 residues. The V gene's germline CDR1 is SGHAT and CDR2 FQNNGV. The CDR3 loop reads CASSTRISGEQFF. DNA for the CDR3: TGTGCCAGCAGCACCCGCATCAGTGGTGAGCAGTTCTTC.

This clone has only one observation. The V and J genes are TRBV4-3 and TRBJ2-1; D perhaps matches TRBD2 (5 bases). The CDR3 runs 14 residues. The germline CDR1 and CDR2 sequences are LGHNA and YSLEER. The V and J ends lost 1 base and 8 bases respectively, with 12 bases between them. CDR3 protein: CASSQGATRDEQFF. The CDR3 bases are TGCGCCAGCAGCCAAGGGGCCACTAGGGATGAGCAGTTCTTC.

This sequence joins TRBV2 and TRBJ2-2, with TRBD2 matching 14 bases. V lost 7 bases, J lost 5 bases, and 6 bases stayed unmatched. Germline CDR1 and CDR2: SNHLY and FYNNEI. The CDR3 totals 16 residues. CDR3 protein: CASKGLAGAGTGELFF. DNA for the CDR3: TGTGCCAGCAAGGGACTAGCGGGAGCTGGGACCGGGGAGCTGTTTTTT. Full variable domain (outside the CDR3, taken from reference TRBV2 and TRBJ2-2): EPEVTQTPSHQVTQMGQEVILRCVPISNHLYFYWYRQILGQKVEFLVSFYNNEISEKSEIFDDQFSVERPDGSNFTLKIRSTKLEDSAMYFCASKGLAGAGTGELFFGEGSRLTVL.